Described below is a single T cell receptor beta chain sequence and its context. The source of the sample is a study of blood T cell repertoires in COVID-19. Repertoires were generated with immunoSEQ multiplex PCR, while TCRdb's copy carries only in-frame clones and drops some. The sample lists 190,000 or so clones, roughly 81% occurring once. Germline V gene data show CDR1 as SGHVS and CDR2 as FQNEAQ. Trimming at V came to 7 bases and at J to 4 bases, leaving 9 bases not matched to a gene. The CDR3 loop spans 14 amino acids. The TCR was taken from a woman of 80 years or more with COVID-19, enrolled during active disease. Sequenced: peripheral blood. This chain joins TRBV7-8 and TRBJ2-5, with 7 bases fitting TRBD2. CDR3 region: CASNNQGGVETQYF. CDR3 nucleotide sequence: TGTGCCAGCAACAACCAGGGAGGGGTAGAGACCCAGTACTTC.